The clone carrying this TCR beta chain was observed many times. Its target is not known. The data are from a study of CD8 T cells in ankylosing spondylitis. Study observations and caveats: Earlier studies detected some motif variants in reactive arthritis synovial fluid and blood. Researchers reportedly found disease-linked clones significantly enriched in matched ankylosing spondylitis synovial fluid. Peripheral blood held disease-linked clones only at relatively low frequency, and these were CD8+.

CDR3 length equals 14 residues. Between the trimmed V and J ends, which lost 7 bases and 7 bases, there was a span of 20 bases. CDR1 and CDR2 (germline): MDHEN, SYDVKM. MiXCR was run by TCRdb on the 5' RACE reads, yielding one entry per CDR3 protein. The data contain 200,000 or so distinct CDR3 sequences, roughly 20% of them singletons. This sequence originates from a male donor under 30 with ankylosing spondylitis or in good health (not recorded which). The source material was blood, either unsorted or a sorted T cell fraction (not recorded which). The rearrangement links TRBV28 to TRBJ2-7, with D perhaps TRBD1 or TRBD2 (5 bases each). CDR3 coding DNA: TGTGCCAGCACTCAACCCGGGACCGCCGGGGAGCAGTACTTC. Encoded protein: CASTQPGTAGEQYF. Complete variable domain (other parts from reference TRBV28 and TRBJ2-7): DVKVTQSSRYLVKRTGEKVFLECVQDMDHENMFWYRQDPGLGLRLIYFSYDVKMKEKGDIPEGYSVSREKKERFSLILESASTNQTSMYLCASTQPGTAGEQYFGPGTRLTVT.